This T cell receptor (beta chain) was sequenced in a study of CD8+CD57+ T cells in acquired aplastic anemia. The CDR3 spans 13 residues. V was shortened by 6 bases and J by 9 bases, with 15 bases between the two germline ends. Germline-derived CDR1 and CDR2 are WSHSY and SAAADI. Genomic DNA provided the template from which TCR beta VDJ and CDR3 profiles were obtained. TCRdb passed the reads through MiXCR, listing each CDR3 protein once. The repertoire holds roughly 63,000 distinct CDR3 sequences, almost 55% seen once, with about 8.3% in the top ten. The origin of this receptor is a human donor in good health, serving as a control. Material for sequencing was sorted CD4+, CD8+, or CD8+CD57+ T cells (not recorded which) from PBMCs. The gene calls are TRBV10-2 and TRBJ1-3; D may be TRBD1 (5 bases). CDR3 region: CASSPGFESTIYF. The CDR3 DNA reads as TGCGCCAGCAGCCCAGGGTTTGAAAGCACCATATATTTT.